These T cell receptor beta chains were read from a single sample in a study of OX40 agonist ivuxolimab in advanced cancers. Profiling relied on immunoSEQ multiplex PCR, and the TCRdb table lists in-frame clones only, not all of them. The table has 65,000 to 95,000 clones, roughly 84% seen once; the top ten hold around 6.5%. The specimen was CD4+ or CD8+ T cells sorted from blood, collected in a trial of the OX40 agonist ivuxolimab. These receptors were collected from an adult with an advanced solid tumor such as melanoma, head and neck, liver or kidney cancer. Each CDR3 is given with its conserved first and last residue. A D gene is named only where the DNA matches it firmly. Clone size is shown for a subset of rows, as once, few, many or a class of expanded clone.

j_call,v_call,d_call,clone_size,cdr3_aa,cdr3_nt
TRBJ2-7,TRBV6-5,.,.,CASSYSLLDPPREQYF,TGTGCCAGCAGTTACTCGTTACTAGACCCACCCAGGGAGCAGTACTTC
TRBJ2-7,TRBV28,.,.,CASNRGTYEQYF,TGTGCCAGCAACAGAGGGACTTACGAGCAGTACTTC
TRBJ2-5,TRBV5-4,TRBD1,.,CASSLAGTARETQYF,TGTGCCAGCAGCTTGGCTGGGACAGCCCGTGAGACCCAGTACTTC
TRBJ2-3,TRBV4-3,.,.,CASSQEWKDRSTTDTQYF,TGCGCCAGCAGCCAAGAATGGAAGGATAGGAGCACCACAGATACGCAGTATTTT
TRBJ2-2,TRBV4-1,.,few,CASSQDRRAGELFF,TGCGCCAGCAGCCAAGATAGGAGGGCCGGGGAGCTGTTTTTT
TRBJ2-3,TRBV11-3,TRBD2,.,CASSLGLAGSTDTQYF,TGTGCCAGCAGCTTAGGGCTAGCGGGGAGCACAGATACGCAGTATTTT
TRBJ1-6,TRBV6-1,.,.,CASSERFPGAGNSPLHF,TGTGCCAGCAGTGAACGATTCCCAGGGGCAGGGAATTCACCCCTCCACTTT
TRBJ1-5,TRBV28,TRBD1,.,CASSPDRVRPQHF,TGTGCCAGCAGTCCGGACAGGGTTAGGCCCCAGCATTTT
TRBJ2-3,TRBV9,TRBD2,.,CASSVGSSGMSYTDTQYF,TGTGCCAGCAGCGTAGGTAGTAGCGGGATGTCGTACACAGATACGCAGTATTTT
TRBJ2-3,TRBV29-1,TRBD2,.,CSFGTSVPPYTQYF,TGCAGCTTTGGGACTAGCGTTCCTCCCTATACGCAGTATTTT
TRBJ2-7,TRBV30,TRBD1,.,CAWGDSPYEQYF,TGTGCCTGGGGGGACAGCCCCTACGAGCAGTACTTC
TRBJ1-6,TRBV4-1,.,.,CASSQVLSGHSGSPLHF,TGCGCCAGCAGCCAAGTTCTATCCGGGCATTCGGGTTCACCCCTCCACTTT
TRBJ1-1,TRBV25-1,TRBD1,.,CASSGNRGKGDNTEAFF,TGTGCCAGCAGTGGGAACAGGGGGAAGGGGGATAACACTGAAGCTTTCTTT
TRBJ2-7,TRBV5-4,TRBD1,.,CASNPGGSSYEQYF,TGTGCCAGCAATCCAGGGGGAAGCAGCTACGAGCAGTACTTC
TRBJ1-1,TRBV6-5,.,.,CASSYTRNMNTEAFF,TGTGCCAGCAGTTACACCAGGAACATGAACACTGAAGCTTTCTTT
TRBJ2-7,TRBV7-2,.,.,CASSLQGFGEQYF,TGTGCCAGCAGTTTACAGGGATTCGGCGAGCAGTACTTC
TRBJ1-4,TRBV7-8,TRBD1,.,CASSPHSLTGGRSTNEKLFF,TGTGCCAGCAGCCCTCATAGCCTTACAGGGGGAAGGTCAACTAATGAAAAACTGTTTTTT
TRBJ1-5,TRBV28,.,.,CASTPPGGGNQPQHF,TGTGCCAGCACCCCTCCCGGGGGCGGCAATCAGCCCCAGCATTTT
TRBJ2-7,TRBV6-1,TRBD1,.,CASRRDRGPSEQYF,TGTGCCAGCAGGAGGGACAGGGGGCCGAGTGAGCAGTACTTC
TRBJ1-1,TRBV5-1,TRBD1,once,CASSSIQGAGTEAFF,TGCGCCAGCAGCTCGATACAGGGGGCAGGCACTGAAGCTTTCTTT
TRBJ1-2,TRBV5-6,.,.,CASSQDGQSYGYTF,TGTGCCAGCAGCCAGGACGGGCAGAGCTATGGCTACACCTTC
TRBJ1-6,TRBV9,.,.,CASSVGDKNSPLHF,TGTGCCAGCAGCGTAGGGGACAAAAATTCACCCCTCCACTTT
TRBJ2-4,TRBV4-1,TRBD1,.,CASSLGTGSTVLAKNIQYF,TGCGCCAGCAGCCTCGGGACAGGGTCGACCGTTTTAGCCAAAAACATTCAGTACTTC
TRBJ2-2,TRBV4-3,.,.,CASSHGSYTGELFF,TGCGCCAGCAGCCATGGATCATACACCGGGGAGCTGTTTTTT
TRBJ2-7,TRBV6-5,TRBD2,once,CASSLAGADEQYF,TGTGCCAGCTCGCTGGCGGGAGCTGACGAGCAGTACTTC
TRBJ2-4,TRBV19,TRBD2,.,CASSTPPGGPMVTAKNIQYF,TGTGCCAGTAGTACGCCCCCGGGAGGGCCGATGGTTACAGCCAAAAACATTCAGTACTTC
TRBJ2-7,TRBV6-5,.,.,CASSYSIRGSYEQYF,TGTGCCAGCAGTTACTCGATCAGAGGTTCCTACGAGCAGTACTTC
TRBJ1-3,TRBV19,.,.,CASSLRQAGRSGNTIYF,TGTGCCAGTAGTCTTAGACAGGCCGGACGCTCTGGAAACACCATATATTTT
TRBJ2-3,TRBV5-1,.,.,CASSLGAHTQYF,TGCGCCAGCAGCTTGGGGGCTCATACGCAGTATTTT
TRBJ1-1,TRBV2,.,.,CASIVGIMNTEAFF,TGTGCCAGCATCGTGGGGATTATGAACACTGAAGCTTTCTTT
TRBJ1-6,TRBV28,.,.,CASIEQGRIDSPLHF,TGTGCCAGCATCGAACAGGGTCGTATCGATTCACCCCTCCACTTT